The source of this T cell receptor beta chain is a study of blood T cell repertoires in COVID-19 (TCRdb year 2020). In the study overall: The collaborator samples originated in the United States, Italy and Spain and spanned the acute and convalescent phases of COVID-19. Where available, HLA class I and class II types were obtained from metadata supplied by the sample provider rather than from assay-based typing. Deeply sampled blood TCRbeta repertoires from subjects exposed to, actively infected with, or recovered from COVID-19 were included in the dataset. The material from the prospective study consisted of cDNA or gDNA derived from T cells, B-cell-depleted T cells, or PBMCs. Samples came from the ongoing ImmuneRACE study (first 160 participants) plus 1,254 subjects from 6 global collaborators. Sample metadata almost always included a de-identified subject ID, COVID-19 status, age in years and sex. A freely available public database, intended as a resource for researchers studying the immune response to SARS-CoV-2, is where the repertoires were released. The investigation overall reported the following: The quantity of clinical and demographic metadata differed by source and by participant and was supplied without curation.

With regard to this clone: Its antigen specificity is not known. The sample holds no much larger clone one base away, and base qualities are not on file.

The germline V gene supplies CDR1 MNHEY and CDR2 SVGEGT. Trimmed from V: 0 bases; trimmed from J: 8 bases; junction bases lacking a gene match: 15. Including the terminal cysteine and phenylalanine, the CDR3 comprises 19 residues. Only the CDR3 part of the read is kept: 57 bases, read in frame from the first base. TCRbeta CDR3 regions were amplified from genomic DNA by means of the immunoSEQ Assay, a bias-controlled multiplex PCR. The source study handled its data this way. The number of nucleated cells in each sample was estimated by amplification of reference gene primers within the assay. To quantify the absolute abundance of each unique TCRbeta CDR3 rearrangement, sequence reads were collapsed and filtered. For each sample, productive Simpson clonality was calculated as the square root of Simpson's diversity index across productive rearrangements. TCRdb mirrors the immuneACCESS table, restricted to in-frame sequences. Some clones are absent from its copies; in checked studies, under half trace to an unresolved V gene, and the reason for the others is unknown. That table gives V, J and clone size, and the DNA gave D and trimming. Recorded for this sample are 250,000 to 350,000 clones; approximately 88% of them occurred a single time. Less than 1% of the sample belongs to the ten largest clones.

Samples from volunteer blood donors who had recovered from COVID-19 were contributed by a second Seattle source. Collaborating institutions collected whole blood in K2EDTA tubes following their own protocols. For TCRbeta analysis, collaborator samples were shipped as frozen whole blood, as isolated PBMCs, or as DNA extracted from either sample type. Sequenced: peripheral blood. The chain uses TRBV6-2 or TRBV6-3 and TRBJ1-6, and TRBD1 matches 8 of the central bases. This TCR came from a woman aged 40 to 50 who had recovered from COVID-19. The encoded CDR3 is CASSYSPKSDRGQHSPLHF. The DNA is TGTGCCAGCAGTTACTCGCCGAAGAGCGACAGGGGCCAGCATTCACCCCTCCACTTT.